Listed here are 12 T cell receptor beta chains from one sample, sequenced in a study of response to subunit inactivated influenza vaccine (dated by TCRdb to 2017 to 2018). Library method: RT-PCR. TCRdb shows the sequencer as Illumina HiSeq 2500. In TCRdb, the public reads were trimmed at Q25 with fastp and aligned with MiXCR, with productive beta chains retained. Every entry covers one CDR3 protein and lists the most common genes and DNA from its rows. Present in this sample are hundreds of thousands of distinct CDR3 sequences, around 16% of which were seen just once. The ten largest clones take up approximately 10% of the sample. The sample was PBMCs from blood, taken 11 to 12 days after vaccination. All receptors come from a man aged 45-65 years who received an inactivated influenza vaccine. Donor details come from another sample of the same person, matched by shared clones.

The CDR3 here is CSAKGLAGLNEQFF. As DNA, the CDR3 is TGCAGTGCTAAAGGACTAGCGGGCCTCAATGAGCAGTTCTTC. This chain links TRBV20-1 with TRBJ2-1; TRBD2 matches 11 bases. The V and J ends lost 4 bases and 6 bases, in that order; junction bases with no gene match: 5. Germline V gene lookup returns CDR1 DFQATT and CDR2 SNEGSKA (reference sequence). The CDR3 length is 14 residues.

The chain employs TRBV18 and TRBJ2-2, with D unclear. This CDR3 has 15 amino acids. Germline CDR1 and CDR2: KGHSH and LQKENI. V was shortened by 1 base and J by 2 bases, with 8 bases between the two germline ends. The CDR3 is CASSPRVHNTGELFF. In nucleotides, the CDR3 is TGTGCCAGCTCACCACGTGTCCATAACACCGGGGAGCTGTTTTTT.

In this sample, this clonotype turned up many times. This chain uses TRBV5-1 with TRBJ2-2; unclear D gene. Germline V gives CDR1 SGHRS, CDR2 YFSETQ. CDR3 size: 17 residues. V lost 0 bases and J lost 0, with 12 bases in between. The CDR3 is CASSLGPESANTGELFF. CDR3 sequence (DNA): TGCGCCAGCAGCTTGGGTCCGGAGAGCGCGAACACCGGGGAGCTGTTTTTT.

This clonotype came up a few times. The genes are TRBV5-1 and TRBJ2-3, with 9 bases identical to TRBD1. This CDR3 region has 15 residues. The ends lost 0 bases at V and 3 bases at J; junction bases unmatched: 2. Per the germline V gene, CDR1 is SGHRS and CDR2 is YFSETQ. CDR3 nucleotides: TGCGCCAGCAGCTTGGAGGGGACAGGGACAGATACGCAGTATTTT. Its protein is CASSLEGTGTDTQYF. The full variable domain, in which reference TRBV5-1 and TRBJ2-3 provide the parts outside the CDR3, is KAGVTQTPRYLIKTRGQQVTLSCSPISGHRSVSWYQQTPGQGLQFLFEYFSETQRNKGNFPGRFSGRQFSNSRSEMNVSTLELGDSALYLCASSLEGTGTDTQYFGPGTRLTVL.

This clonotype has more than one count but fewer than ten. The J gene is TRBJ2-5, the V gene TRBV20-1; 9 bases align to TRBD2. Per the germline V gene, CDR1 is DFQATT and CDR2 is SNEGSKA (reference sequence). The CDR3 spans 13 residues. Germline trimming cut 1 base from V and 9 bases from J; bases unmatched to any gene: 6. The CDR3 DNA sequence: TGCAGTGCTAGAGGACTAGCGGACCGGGCCCAGTACTTC. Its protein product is CSARGLADRAQYF.

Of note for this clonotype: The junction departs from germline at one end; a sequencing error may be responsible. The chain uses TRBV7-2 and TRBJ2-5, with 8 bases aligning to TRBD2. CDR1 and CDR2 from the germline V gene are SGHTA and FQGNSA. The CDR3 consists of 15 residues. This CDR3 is CASSLAAGGGETQYF. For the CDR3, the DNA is TGTGCCAGCAGCCTAGCGGCGGGGGGTGGAGAGACCCAGTACTTC. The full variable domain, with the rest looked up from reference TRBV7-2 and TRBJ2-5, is GAGVSQSPSNKVTEKGKDVELRCDPISGHTALYWYRQSLGQGLEFLIYFQGNSAPDKSGLPSDRFSAERTGGSVSTLTIQRTQQEDSAVYLCASSLAAGGGETQYFGPGTRLLVL.

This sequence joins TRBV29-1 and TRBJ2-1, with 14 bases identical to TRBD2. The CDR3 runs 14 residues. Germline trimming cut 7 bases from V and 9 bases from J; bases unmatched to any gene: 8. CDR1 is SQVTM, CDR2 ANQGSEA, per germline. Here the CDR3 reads CSGETSGRAFEQFF. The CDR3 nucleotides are TGCAGCGGAGAGACTAGCGGGAGGGCCTTTGAGCAGTTCTTC.

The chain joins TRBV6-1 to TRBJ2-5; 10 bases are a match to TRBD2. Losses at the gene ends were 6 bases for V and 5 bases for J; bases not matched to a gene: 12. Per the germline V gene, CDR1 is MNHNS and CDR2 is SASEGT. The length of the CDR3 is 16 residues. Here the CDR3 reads CASSSSGGALLETQYF. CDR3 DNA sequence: TGTGCCAGCAGCTCCAGCGGGGGGGCCTTACTTGAGACCCAGTACTTC.

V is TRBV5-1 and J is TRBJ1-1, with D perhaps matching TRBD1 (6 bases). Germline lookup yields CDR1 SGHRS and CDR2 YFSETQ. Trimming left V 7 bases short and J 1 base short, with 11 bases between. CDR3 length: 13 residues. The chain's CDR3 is CASAGGANTEAFF. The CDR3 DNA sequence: TGCGCCAGCGCGGGGGGCGCGAACACTGAAGCTTTCTTT.

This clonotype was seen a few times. CDR3 amino acids: CAWTRTGTGRYEQYF. The CDR3 DNA follows: TGTGCCTGGACTCGAACCGGGACAGGTCGGTACGAGCAGTACTTC. The rearrangement uses TRBV30 and TRBJ2-7, with TRBD1 matching 8 bases. The V segment lost 4 bases and the J segment 4 bases; nucleotides outside the gene matches: 12. Per the germline V gene, CDR1 is GTSNPN and CDR2 is SVGIG (reference sequence). The CDR3 totals 15 residues.

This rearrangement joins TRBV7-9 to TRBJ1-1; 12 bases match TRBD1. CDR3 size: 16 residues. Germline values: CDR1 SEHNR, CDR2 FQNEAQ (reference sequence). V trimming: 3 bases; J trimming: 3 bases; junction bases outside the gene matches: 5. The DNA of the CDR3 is TGTGCCAGCAGCTTGGGGACAGGGGGCCCCCACACTGAAGCTTTCTTT. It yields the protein CASSLGTGGPHTEAFF.

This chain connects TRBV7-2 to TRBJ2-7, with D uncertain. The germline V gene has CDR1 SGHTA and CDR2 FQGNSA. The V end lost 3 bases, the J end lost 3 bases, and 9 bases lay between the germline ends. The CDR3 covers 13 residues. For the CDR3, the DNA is TGTGCCAGCAGCTTTACAATGGGCTACGAGCAGTACTTC. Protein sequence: CASSFTMGYEQYF. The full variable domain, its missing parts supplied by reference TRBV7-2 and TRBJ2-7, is GAGVSQSPSNKVTEKGKDVELRCDPISGHTALYWYRQSLGQGLEFLIYFQGNSAPDKSGLPSDRFSAERTGGSVSTLTIQRTQQEDSAVYLCASSFTMGYEQYFGPGTRLTVT.